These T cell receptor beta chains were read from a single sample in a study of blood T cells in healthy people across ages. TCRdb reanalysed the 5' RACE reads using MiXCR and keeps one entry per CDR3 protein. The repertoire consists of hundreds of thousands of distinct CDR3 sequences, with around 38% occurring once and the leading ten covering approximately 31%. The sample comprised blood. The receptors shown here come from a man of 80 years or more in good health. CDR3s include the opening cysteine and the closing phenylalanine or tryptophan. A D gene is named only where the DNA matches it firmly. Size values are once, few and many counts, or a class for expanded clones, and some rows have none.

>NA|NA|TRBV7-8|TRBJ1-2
CASSRGMGNSARYGYTF
TGTGCCAGCTCTCGGGGGATGGGTAATTCGGCTAGATATGGCTACACCTTC
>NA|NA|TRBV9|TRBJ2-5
CASSVVTGGAETQYF
TGTGCCAGCAGCGTAGTAACCGGGGGCGCCGAGACCCAGTACTTC
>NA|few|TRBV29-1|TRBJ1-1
CSVQRTEMNTEAFF
TGCAGCGTCCAAAGGACAGAAATGAACACTGAAGCTTTCTTT
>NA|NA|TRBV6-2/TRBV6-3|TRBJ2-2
CASSEPYDTGELFF
TGTGCCAGCAGTGAGCCGTACGACACCGGGGAGCTGTTTTTT
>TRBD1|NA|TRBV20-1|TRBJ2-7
CSAADRQYEQYF
TGCAGTGCAGCGGACAGGCAGTACGAGCAGTACTTC
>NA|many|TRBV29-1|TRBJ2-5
CSVEDQETQYF
TGCAGCGTTGAAGACCAGGAGACCCAGTACTTC
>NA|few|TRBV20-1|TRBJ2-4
CSAMRVAKNIQYF
TGCAGTGCTATGCGGGTAGCCAAAAACATTCAGTACTTC
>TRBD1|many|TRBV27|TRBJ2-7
CASRTQGVGWYEQYF
TGTGCCAGCAGGACTCAGGGGGTTGGCTGGTACGAGCAGTACTTC
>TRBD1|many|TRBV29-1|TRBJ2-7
CSVGRTGSGEQYF
TGCAGCGTTGGAAGGACAGGCTCGGGAGAGCAGTACTTC
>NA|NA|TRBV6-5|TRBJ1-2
CASRNRRGPLGGGYTF
TGTGCCAGCCGAAATCGGCGCGGCCCCCTTGGCGGTGGCTACACCTTC
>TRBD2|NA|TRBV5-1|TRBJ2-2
CASSFTSGGANTGELFF
TGCGCCAGCAGCTTTACTAGCGGGGGCGCGAACACCGGGGAGCTGTTTTTT
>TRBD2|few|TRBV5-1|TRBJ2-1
CASSLGASGLAGGWNEQFF
TGCGCCAGCAGCCTGGGGGCCTCGGGACTAGCGGGAGGGTGGAATGAGCAGTTCTTC
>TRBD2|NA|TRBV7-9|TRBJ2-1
CASSSASGGNEQFF
TGTGCCAGCAGTAGCGCTAGCGGCGGCAATGAGCAGTTCTTC
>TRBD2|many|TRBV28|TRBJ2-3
CASRSGLASTDTQYF
TGTGCCAGCAGATCCGGACTAGCCAGCACAGATACGCAGTATTTT
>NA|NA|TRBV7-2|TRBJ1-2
CASKEPGYYGYTF
TGTGCCAGCAAGGAACCGGGGTACTATGGCTACACCTTC
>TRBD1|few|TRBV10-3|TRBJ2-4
CAISDPGQSRDIQYF
TGTGCCATCAGTGACCCGGGACAGAGTAGGGACATTCAGTACTTC
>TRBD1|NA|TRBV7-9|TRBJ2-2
CASSSGGQVIPGELFF
TGTGCCAGCAGCTCCGGGGGACAGGTTATACCCGGGGAGCTGTTTTTT
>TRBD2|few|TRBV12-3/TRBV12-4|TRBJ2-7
CASSFRAGGRPYEQYF
TGTGCCAGCAGTTTCAGAGCGGGAGGCCGCCCCTACGAGCAGTACTTC
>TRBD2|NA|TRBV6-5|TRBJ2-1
CTSSLTSSTYNEQFF
TGTACCAGCAGCCTGACTAGCTCAACCTACAATGAGCAGTTCTTC
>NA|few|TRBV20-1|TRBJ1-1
CSARRTVDTEAFF
TGCAGTGCTAGAAGGACCGTGGACACTGAAGCTTTCTTT
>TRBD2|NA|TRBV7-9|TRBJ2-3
CASSFAASGRSSTDTQYF
TGTGCCAGCAGCTTCGCGGCTAGCGGGAGGTCTAGCACAGATACGCAGTATTTT
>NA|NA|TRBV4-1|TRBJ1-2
CASSQEPPGAAIYGYTF
TGCGCCAGCAGCCAGGAACCCCCGGGTGCGGCTATCTATGGCTACACCTTC